The next 16 T cell receptor beta chains were all read from a single sample in a study of beta chain features in type 1 diabetes. Points from the study as a whole: For Type 1 diabetes patients, all four CD4+ subsets carried TCRB CDR3s that were moderately but significantly shorter.

These receptors' antigens are unknown. As every portion of the isolated RNA was reverse transcribed, the sequencing read expressed TCRB transcripts. Assay used: immunoSEQ multiplex PCR; TCRdb lists only in-frame clones, some missing. The data hold around 30,000 clones, with about 61% observed a single time. The sequenced sample was Tregs from blood. The receptors here all came from a young woman with type 1 diabetes.

This clone has a handful of counts. This chain uses TRBV7-2 with TRBJ1-4; a weak D match, TRBD1 (6 bases). The CDR3 sequence is 14 residues long. V lost 5 bases and J lost 4, with 11 bases in between. The germline gives CDR1 SGHTA, CDR2 FQGNSA. CDR3 sequence (DNA): TGTGCCAGCAGCCGACAGGTCTTTAATGAAAAACTGTTTTTT. Its translation is CASSRQVFNEKLFF.

V usage is TRBV7-9 and J usage is TRBJ2-5, with a tentative D call TRBD2 (5 bases). The germline V and J ends were trimmed by 1 base and 3 bases, with 12 bases remaining between them. The CDR3 covers 15 residues. Germline V lookup: CDR1 SEHNR, CDR2 FQNEAQ (reference sequence). The CDR3 is CASSLDMGAKETQYF. The CDR3 DNA reads as TGTGCCAGCAGCTTAGACATGGGAGCCAAAGAGACCCAGTACTTC.

This clone occurred once. The V gene is TRBV28, the J gene TRBJ2-1; D remains unclear. The V end lost 2 bases, the J end lost 2 bases, and 10 bases lay between the germline ends. Germline CDR1 is MDHEN and CDR2 is SYDVKM. CDR3 length equals 15 residues. The CDR3 coding sequence is TGTGCCAGCAGTTTAATCTATCGTCCCTACAATGAGCAGTTCTTC. It encodes CASSLIYRPYNEQFF.

The chain combines TRBV9 with TRBJ2-7; D is uncertain. CDR1 is SGDLS and CDR2 is YYNGEE in the germline V gene. CDR3 size: 13 residues. V shed 2 bases and J shed 3 bases, with 9 bases lying between them. This chain's CDR3 is CASSVLGDYEQYF. The CDR3 DNA follows: TGTGCCAGCAGCGTCCTAGGTGACTACGAGCAGTACTTC.

The chain has TRBV18 and TRBJ2-5, with TRBD1 as a possible D gene (5 bases). The CDR3 contains 13 residues. CDR1 and CDR2 from the germline V gene are KGHSH and LQKENI. The V end lost 2 bases, the J end lost 1 base, and 5 bases lay between the germline ends. CDR3 loop: CASSPGAQETQYF. CDR3 nucleotides: TGTGCCAGCTCACCAGGGGCCCAAGAGACCCAGTACTTC. The complete variable domain, with remaining parts taken from reference TRBV18 and TRBJ2-5, reads NAGVMQNPRHLVRRRGQEARLRCSPMKGHSHVYWYRQLPEEGLKFMVYLQKENIIDESGMPKERFSAEFPKEGPSILRIQQVVRGDSAAYFCASSPGAQETQYFGPGTRLLVL.

The gene calls are TRBV9 and TRBJ2-3; 11 nucleotides line up with TRBD2. Looked up from germline, CDR1 is SGDLS and CDR2 is YYNGEE. V was pared by 2 bases and J by 4 bases, with 3 bases of the junction left unmatched. The CDR3 covers 15 residues. The CDR3 coding sequence is TGTGCCAGCAGCGTGACTAGCGGGACCCCAGATACGCAGTATTTT. It is translated as CASSVTSGTPDTQYF.

The chain recombines TRBV9 with TRBJ1-2; no definite D call. CDR3 length: 13 amino acids. Per germline, CDR1 SGDLS and CDR2 YYNGEE. V dropped 0 bases and J dropped 4 bases, with 7 bases sitting between them. The CDR3 loop is CASSVEPGYGYTF. CDR3 nucleotides: TGTGCCAGCAGCGTAGAGCCAGGCTATGGCTACACCTTC.

The V gene is TRBV5-1, the J gene TRBJ2-1, with D possibly matching TRBD2 (5 bases). The CDR3 loop spans 13 amino acids. Germline assignment: CDR1 SGHRS and CDR2 YFSETQ. The V end lost 0 bases, the J end lost 9 bases, and 10 bases lay between the germline ends. CDR3 residues: CASSLVLEGEQFF. CDR3 DNA: TGCGCCAGCAGCTTGGTTCTAGAGGGTGAGCAGTTCTTC. Supplemented by reference TRBV5-1 and TRBJ2-1, the full variable domain reads KAGVTQTPRYLIKTRGQQVTLSCSPISGHRSVSWYQQTPGQGLQFLFEYFSETQRNKGNFPGRFSGRQFSNSRSEMNVSTLELGDSALYLCASSLVLEGEQFFGPGTRLTVL.

The rearrangement links TRBV5-1 to TRBJ2-3, with a tentative D call TRBD1 (5 bases). The CDR3 totals 14 residues. The V end lost 1 base, the J end lost 0 bases, and 6 bases lay between the germline ends. The germline CDR1 and CDR2 sequences are SGHRS and YFSETQ. The CDR3 region has the DNA TGCGCCAGCAGCTTGCCAGGGAGCACAGATACGCAGTATTTT. Amino acids: CASSLPGSTDTQYF.

The chain links TRBV29-1 to TRBJ1-2, with TRBD1 matching 8 bases. The V and J ends lost 7 bases and 7 bases, in that order; junction bases with no gene match: 11. This CDR3 spans 13 amino acids. Germline CDR1 and CDR2: SQVTM and ANQGSEA. CDR3 region: CSGRGQGSAGYTF. The CDR3, as DNA: TGCAGCGGTCGAGGACAGGGATCGGCTGGCTACACCTTC.

This clone showed up just a few times. The chain recombines TRBV18 with TRBJ1-2; TRBD1 might be the D (5 bases). Germline CDR1 is KGHSH and CDR2 is LQKENI. The CDR3 is made up of 13 amino acids. Trimming pared 6 bases from V and 4 bases from J, leaving 12 bases between. The CDR3, as DNA: TGTGCCAGCTCGCCGGGACTGTCCTATGGCTACACCTTC. Amino acids: CASSPGLSYGYTF.

The rearrangement joins TRBV30 to TRBJ2-7, with 10 bases lining up with TRBD2. Germline CDR1 is GTSNPN and CDR2 is SVGIG (reference sequence). The CDR3 length is 15 residues. J gave up 5 bases and V 0 bases, and 7 bases lay outside the gene matches. The CDR3 DNA is TGTGCCTGGAGTGTACGGCTAGCGGGAGAAAACGAGCAGTACTTC. It is translated as CAWSVRLAGENEQYF.

This clone was seen a handful of times. The rearrangement uses TRBV9 and TRBJ2-5; 9 bases align to TRBD2. Germline V gives CDR1 SGDLS, CDR2 YYNGEE. J gave up 1 base and V 2 bases, and 3 bases lay outside the gene matches. The CDR3 is made up of 15 amino acids. The CDR3: CASSVTSGTQETQYF. The CDR3 bases are TGTGCCAGCAGCGTGACTAGCGGAACCCAAGAGACCCAGTACTTC. Full variable domain (outside the CDR3, taken from reference TRBV9 and TRBJ2-5): DSGVTQTPKHLITATGQRVTLRCSPRSGDLSVYWYQQSLDQGLQFLIQYYNGEERAKGNILERFSAQQFPDLHSELNLSSLELGDSALYFCASSVTSGTQETQYFGPGTRLLVL.

V usage is TRBV27 and J usage is TRBJ1-5; possible D gene TRBD1, 6 bases. CDR1 MNHEY and CDR2 SMNVEV come from the germline V gene (reference sequence). V lost 3 bases and J lost 4, with 10 bases in between. This CDR3 has 14 residues. The CDR3 protein is CASSFRTANQPQHF. For the CDR3, the DNA is TGTGCCAGCAGTTTCCGGACAGCGAATCAGCCCCAGCATTTT.

This sequence joins TRBV5-1 and TRBJ1-2, with 8 bases identical to TRBD1. J lost 4 bases, V lost 7 bases, and 6 bases had no gene match. This CDR3 contains 13 residues. Per germline, CDR1 SGHRS and CDR2 YFSETQ. The CDR3 DNA is TGCGCCAGCTCCACAGGGGGTCCCTATGGCTACACCTTC. It is translated as CASSTGGPYGYTF.

This clone was detected a few times. The rearrangement links TRBV27 to TRBJ1-1, with 7 bases matching TRBD1. V shed 8 bases, J shed 2 bases, and the junction held 8 bases outside the gene matches. The CDR3 loop spans 14 amino acids. Germline lookup yields CDR1 MNHEY and CDR2 SMNVEV (reference sequence). The CDR3 sequence is CASGYRDSNTEAFF. DNA for the CDR3: TGTGCCAGCGGCTACCGGGACAGTAACACTGAAGCTTTCTTT.